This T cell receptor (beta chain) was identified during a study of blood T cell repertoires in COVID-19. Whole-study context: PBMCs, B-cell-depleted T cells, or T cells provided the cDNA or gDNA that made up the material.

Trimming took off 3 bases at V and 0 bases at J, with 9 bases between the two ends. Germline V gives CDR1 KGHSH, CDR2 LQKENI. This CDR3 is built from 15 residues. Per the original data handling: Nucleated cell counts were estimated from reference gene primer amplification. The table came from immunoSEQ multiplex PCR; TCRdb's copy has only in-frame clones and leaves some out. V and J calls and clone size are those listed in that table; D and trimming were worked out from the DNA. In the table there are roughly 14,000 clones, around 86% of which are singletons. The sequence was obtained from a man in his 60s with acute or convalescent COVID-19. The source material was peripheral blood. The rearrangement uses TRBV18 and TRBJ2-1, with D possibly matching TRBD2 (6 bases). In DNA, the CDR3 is TGTGCCAGCTCACCCACTAGCCTCTCCTACAATGAGCAGTTCTTC. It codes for CASSPTSLSYNEQFF.